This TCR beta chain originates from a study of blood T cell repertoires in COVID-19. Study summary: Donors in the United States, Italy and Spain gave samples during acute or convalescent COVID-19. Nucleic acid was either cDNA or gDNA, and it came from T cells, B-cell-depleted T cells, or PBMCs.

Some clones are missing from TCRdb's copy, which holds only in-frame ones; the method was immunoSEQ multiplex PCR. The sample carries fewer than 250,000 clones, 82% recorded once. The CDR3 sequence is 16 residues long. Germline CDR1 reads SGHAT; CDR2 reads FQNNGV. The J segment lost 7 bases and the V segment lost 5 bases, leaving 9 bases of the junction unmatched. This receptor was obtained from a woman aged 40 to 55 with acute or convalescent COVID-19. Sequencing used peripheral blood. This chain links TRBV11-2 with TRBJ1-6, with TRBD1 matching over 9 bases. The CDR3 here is CASSHIYRGRNSPLHF. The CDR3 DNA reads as TGTGCCAGCAGCCATATATACAGGGGGCGAAATTCACCCCTCCACTTT.